These T cell receptor beta chains were read from a single sample in a study of human T cells and chemical hapten exposure. MiXCR, applied by TCRdb to the RACE reads, yields one record per CDR3 protein. This table holds 300,000 to 450,000 distinct CDR3 sequences, about 5.4% found once. The sample here was whole blood, taken in connection with sensitization to the hapten diphenylcyclopropenone (DPC). Receptors were obtained from a young woman with alopecia areata. Some clones in this sample may be carry-over from other donors' samples. The CDR3 runs from the conserved cysteine through the conserved F or W. The order of the fields is V gene, D gene, J gene, clone size, CDR3 DNA, CDR3 protein. D genes are given only for firm matches. Clone size is stated in some rows and not others, as once, few, many or a class when expanded.

>TRBV6-2/TRBV6-3|TRBD1|TRBJ1-1|-
TGTGCCAGCAGACCACCAGGGGGCAGGACTGAAGCTTTCTTT
CASRPPGGRTEAFF
>TRBV28|-|TRBJ1-2|few
TGTGCCAGCAGTTCAGTTCTAAACTATGGCTACACCTTC
CASSSVLNYGYTF
>TRBV9|TRBD1|TRBJ1-6|few
TGTGCCAGCAGCCGGGACTCAGGGGGGAATTCACCCCTCCACTTT
CASSRDSGGNSPLHF
>TRBV5-1|-|TRBJ2-1|few
TGCGCCAGCAGCTTGGGGCCCTTGGGTGAGCAGTTCTTC
CASSLGPLGEQFF
>TRBV5-1|-|TRBJ1-1|many
TGCGCCAGCAGCCCGGTGATAGCTATGAACACTGAAGCTTTCTTT
CASSPVIAMNTEAFF
>TRBV12-3/TRBV12-4|-|TRBJ1-6|few
TGTGCCAGCAGTTTCGGGGGGCCTAATTCACCCCTCCACTTT
CASSFGGPNSPLHF
>TRBV6-2/TRBV6-3|-|TRBJ1-1|few
TGTGCCAGCAGTTACTCTGGACAGATGAACACTGAAGCTTTCTTT
CASSYSGQMNTEAFF
>TRBV20-1|TRBD1|TRBJ2-1|many
TGCAGTGCCCGCCGTCCGGAAGGGGGCGGTGAGCAGTTCTTC
CSARRPEGGGEQFF
>TRBV11-2|-|TRBJ2-5|few
TGTGCCAGCAGCGCCCGGCACTGGGGGGAAGAGACCCAGTACTTC
CASSARHWGEETQYF
>TRBV9|TRBD1|TRBJ2-3|few
TGTGCCAGCAGCGTAGGGACAGGGAAGAGACCTAGCACAGATACGCAGTATTTT
CASSVGTGKRPSTDTQYF
>TRBV6-5|TRBD1|TRBJ2-3|few
TGTGCCAGCAGACCGTTAGACAGGGGTCAAGCGCAGTATTTT
CASRPLDRGQAQYF
>TRBV7-2|-|TRBJ2-1|many
TGTGCCAGCAGCCTAAAGTTGGGTGAGCAGTTCTTC
CASSLKLGEQFF
>TRBV5-1|-|TRBJ2-7|many
TGCGCCAGCAGCTCCTCGACAGATTACTACGAGCAGTACTTC
CASSSSTDYYEQYF
>TRBV28|-|TRBJ1-2|-
TGTGCCAGCAGCTTGGGGGCCGGCAGTGGGGTCTATGGCTACACCTTC
CASSLGAGSGVYGYTF
>TRBV6-6|-|TRBJ1-1|many
TGTGCCAGCATTTCTGAGGGGCCTTACACTGAAGCTTTCTTT
CASISEGPYTEAFF
>TRBV4-2|-|TRBJ1-1|many
TGTGCCAGCAGCCAAGATCTAGTTGGCACTGAAGCTTTCTTT
CASSQDLVGTEAFF
>TRBV6-6|-|TRBJ1-4|few
TGTGCCAGCAGTTACCGCCTCGAGTGGGGAGAAAAACTGTTTTTT
CASSYRLEWGEKLFF
>TRBV29-1|-|TRBJ1-5|many
TGCAGCGTTGCGCGGGACGACAATCAGCCCCAGCATTTT
CSVARDDNQPQHF
>TRBV6-2/TRBV6-3|-|TRBJ2-7|many
TGTGCCAGCCGAACGGGGGGCCCGAGCGAGCAGTACTTC
CASRTGGPSEQYF
>TRBV6-5|-|TRBJ1-2|few
TGTGCCAGCAGTTACAAGGGGGGGAACTATGGCTACACCTTC
CASSYKGGNYGYTF
>TRBV3-1|-|TRBJ1-6|-
TGTGCCAGCAGCCAAGGCCCGGGATCCTCACCCCTCCACTTT
CASSQGPGSSPLHF
>TRBV27|-|TRBJ1-4|-
TGTGCCAGCGGGGATAATGAAAAACTGTTTTTT
CASGDNEKLFF
>TRBV28|-|TRBJ1-2|-
TGTGCCAGCAGTGCCCAAGGCACATATCGTGGCTACACCTTC
CASSAQGTYRGYTF
>TRBV5-1|TRBD2|TRBJ2-5|few
TGCGCCAGCACCCTACTAGCGGGGAAACAAGAGACCCAGTACTTC
CASTLLAGKQETQYF
>TRBV25-1|-|TRBJ1-1|-
TGTGCCAGCAGCGTCTATGGTACCACTGAAGCTTTCTTT
CASSVYGTTEAFF
>TRBV5-6|-|TRBJ2-7|-
TGTGCCAGCAGCTCTACAGGAGGGACACCATACGAGCAGTACTTC
CASSSTGGTPYEQYF